The present T cell receptor beta chain was sequenced within a study of T cells in Graves' hyperthyroidism and ophthalmopathy. It was RNA transcripts that yielded the amplified TCR beta CDR3 regions. An initial round of RT-PCR targeting the TCR CDR3 relied on the HTBI primer set. TCRdb re-derived calls from the multiplex PCR reads in MiXCR, one entry per CDR3 protein. The top ten clones hold approximately 7% of a sample with roughly 630,000 distinct CDR3 sequences, 15% to 17% of them seen once. Many counts were recorded for this clonotype. J lost 0 bases, V lost 6 bases, and 5 bases had no gene match. CDR3 length: 16 residues.

The TCR sequence derives from a woman under 40 with Graves' hyperthyroidism. The V gene is TRBV12-3 or TRBV12-4, the J gene TRBJ2-6; TRBD1 matches 7 bases. Sequencing was performed on blood. The CDR3, as DNA: TGTGCCAGCAGAGCCCGGGACAGCTCTGGGGCCAACGTCCTGACTTTC. Amino acid sequence: CASRARDSSGANVLTF.